The T cell receptor (beta chain) under discussion was sequenced for a study of vaccination and CD4 T cells after COVID-19. Oncomine TCR Beta short-read sequencing was applied to DNA from cultured CD4+ T cells. Genomic DNA was isolated from cultured CD4+ T cells. TCRdb used MiXCR to reprocess the PCR reads, holding one entry per CDR3 protein. The table lists about 11,000 distinct CDR3 sequences, 25% to 35% of them singletons. As regards this clonotype: Its antigen is unidentified.

V shed 6 bases and J shed 5 bases, with 22 bases lying between them. There are 15 residues in the CDR3. Germline CDR1 is DFQATT and CDR2 is SNEGSKA (reference sequence). Treatment given: approximately 9-day PBMC culture with coronavirus spike peptide pools or control peptides (ViraFEST assay). The V and J genes are TRBV20-1 and TRBJ2-5; D is unclear. The clonotype originates from a human donor with COVID-19. Sequenced material: cultured CD4+ T cells from blood. The CDR3: CSALTRAHALETQYF. The CDR3 DNA reads as TGCAGTGCCCTAACCCGGGCCCATGCACTCGAGACCCAGTACTTC.